Described below is a single T cell receptor beta chain sequence and its context. The target antigen is unknown. V lost 7 bases and J 6 bases, leaving 22 bases between the germline ends. The CDR3 has 17 amino acids. Germline V gene sequence: CDR1 MNHEY, CDR2 SVGAGI. These data come from a study of tumor and adjacent non-tumor tissue in lung cancer. The study, taken as a whole, reports: Tumor repertoires had a smaller top 100 clone share than normal lung. Shorter survival was associated with higher TCR diversity in tumors.

The library came from three nested PCR rounds adapted from ARM-PCR protocols. Each CDR3 protein is one row after TCRdb ran MiXCR on the multiplex PCR reads. The table lists more than 75,000 distinct CDR3 sequences, 75% to 90% of them singletons, with 30% in the top ten. No cell sorting was done before RNA was extracted from the tissue. This non-tumor lung sample came from over 3 cm beyond the tumor edge. The chain employs TRBV6-5 and TRBJ1-6; no reliable D call. Specimen: distant non-tumor lung tissue. This clonotype originated in a man aged 55 to 70 with small cell lung cancer. The DNA of the CDR3 is TGTGCCAGCACTTATACAGCAAAATTAGGGCGTAATTCACCCCTCCACTTT. It specifies CASTYTAKLGRNSPLHF.